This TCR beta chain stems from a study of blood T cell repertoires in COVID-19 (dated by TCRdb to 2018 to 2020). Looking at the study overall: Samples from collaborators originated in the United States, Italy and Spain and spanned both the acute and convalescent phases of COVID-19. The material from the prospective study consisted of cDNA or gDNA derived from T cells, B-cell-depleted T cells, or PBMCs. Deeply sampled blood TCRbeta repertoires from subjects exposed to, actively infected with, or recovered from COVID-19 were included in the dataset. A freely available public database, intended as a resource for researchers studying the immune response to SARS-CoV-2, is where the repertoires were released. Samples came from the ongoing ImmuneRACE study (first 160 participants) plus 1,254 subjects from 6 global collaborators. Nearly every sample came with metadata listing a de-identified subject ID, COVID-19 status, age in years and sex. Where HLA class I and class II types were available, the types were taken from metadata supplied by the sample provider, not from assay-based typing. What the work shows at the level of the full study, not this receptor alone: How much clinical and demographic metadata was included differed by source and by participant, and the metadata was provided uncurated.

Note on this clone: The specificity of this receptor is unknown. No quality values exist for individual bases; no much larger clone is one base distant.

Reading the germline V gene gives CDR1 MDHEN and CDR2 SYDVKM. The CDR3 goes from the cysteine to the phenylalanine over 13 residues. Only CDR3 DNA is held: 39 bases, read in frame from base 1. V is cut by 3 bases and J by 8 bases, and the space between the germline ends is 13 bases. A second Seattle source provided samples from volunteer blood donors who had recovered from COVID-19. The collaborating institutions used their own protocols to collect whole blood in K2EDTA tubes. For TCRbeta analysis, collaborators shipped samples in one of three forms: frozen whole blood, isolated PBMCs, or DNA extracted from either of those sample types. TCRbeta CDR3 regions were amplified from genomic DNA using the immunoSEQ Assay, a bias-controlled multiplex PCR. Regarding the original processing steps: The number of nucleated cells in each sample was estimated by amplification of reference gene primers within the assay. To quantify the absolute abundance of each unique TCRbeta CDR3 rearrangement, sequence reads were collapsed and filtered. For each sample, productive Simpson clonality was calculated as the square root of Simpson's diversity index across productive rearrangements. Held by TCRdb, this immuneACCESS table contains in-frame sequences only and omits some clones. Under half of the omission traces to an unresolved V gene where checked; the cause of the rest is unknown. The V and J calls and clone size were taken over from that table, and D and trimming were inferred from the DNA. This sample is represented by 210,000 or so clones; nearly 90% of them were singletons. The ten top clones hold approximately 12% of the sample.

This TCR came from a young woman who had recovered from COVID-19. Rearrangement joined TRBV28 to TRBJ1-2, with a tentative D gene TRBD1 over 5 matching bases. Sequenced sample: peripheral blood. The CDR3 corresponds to CASSFQSGRGYTF. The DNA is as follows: TGTGCCAGCAGTTTTCAGTCAGGGCGAGGCTACACCTTC.